The next 32 T cell receptor beta chains were all read from a single sample in a study of Ad26.COV2.S vaccination and SARS-CoV-2 variants. The treatment is: roughly 18 received Ad26.COV2.S at low or high dose, single or two shots; several received placebo; per-sample allocation not given. Day 63 following the first vaccine or placebo injection was when the samples were taken. Libraries were prepared by immunoSEQ multiplex PCR; TCRdb keeps only in-frame clonotypes and omits some of them. The data hold approximately 340,000 clones, with about 85% observed a single time. The material sequenced was peripheral blood, taken in a trial of Ad26.COV2.S vaccine versus placebo. The receptor source for this set is a person aged 18 to 65 who received the Ad26.COV2.S COVID-19 vaccine or a placebo.

The chain has TRBV3-1 (or the pseudogene TRBV3-2) and TRBJ1-2; 8 bases agree with TRBD1. This CDR3 is built from 14 residues. V gave up 11 bases and J gave up 2 bases; unmatched junction bases: 10. Germline CDR1 is LGHDT and CDR2 is YNNKEL (reference sequence). CDR3 amino acids: CASRRQGANYGYTF. DNA for the CDR3: TGTGCCTCGAGGAGGCAGGGGGCGAACTATGGCTACACCTTC.

The V call is TRBV3-1 (or the pseudogene TRBV3-2), the J call TRBJ1-3, with TRBD1 as a possible D gene (5 bases). The length of the CDR3 is 16 residues. The V and J ends lost 4 bases and 2 bases respectively, with 15 bases between them. The germline V gene has CDR1 LGHDT and CDR2 YNNKEL (reference sequence). The CDR3 coding sequence is TGTGCCAGCAGCCCCTATAGGGGTCGCACTGGAAACACCATATATTTT. Translating it yields CASSPYRGRTGNTIYF.

This clone was seen just once. The genes are TRBV19 and TRBJ1-3; no clear D. Germline loops: CDR1 LNHDA, CDR2 SQIVND (reference sequence). V gave up 4 bases and J gave up 1 base, with 8 bases separating them. The CDR3 is 14 amino acids. CDR3 protein: CASSRGLSGNTIYF. The CDR3 nucleotides read TGTGCCAGTAGTAGGGGATTATCTGGAAACACCATATATTTT.

This sequence joins TRBV15 and TRBJ2-1, with D uncertain. The CDR3 is made up of 16 amino acids. V dropped 5 bases and J dropped 3 bases, with 17 bases sitting between them. Looked up from germline, CDR1 is LNHNV and CDR2 is YYDKDF (reference sequence). CDR3 sequence (DNA): TGTGCCACCAGCTCACGAGTAGTCCCCATCTACAATGAGCAGTTCTTC. This gives the protein CATSSRVVPIYNEQFF.

The V and J genes are TRBV7-2 and TRBJ1-6, with no clear D. Trimming removed 5 bases from V and 5 bases from J, with 7 bases in between. Per the germline V gene, CDR1 is SGHTA and CDR2 is FQGNSA. This CDR3 region has 13 residues. The CDR3 coding sequence is TGTGCCAGCAGCATACAGAATAATTCACCCCTCCACTTT. Residues: CASSIQNNSPLHF.

A few counts support this clone. The V call is TRBV5-4, the J call TRBJ2-5; TRBD1 matches 9 bases. V lost 1 base to trimming and J lost 5 bases; unmatched junction nucleotides: 3. This CDR3 has 14 amino acids. The germline gives CDR1 SGHNT, CDR2 YYREEE (reference sequence). The CDR3, as DNA: TGTGCCAGCAGCTTGACAGGGGGCCGTGAGACCCAGTACTTC. It yields the protein CASSLTGGRETQYF.

The J gene is TRBJ1-1, the V gene TRBV28; weak D call: TRBD1 (5 bases). Germline V gene data show CDR1 as MDHEN and CDR2 as SYDVKM. Deletions cut 2 bases from V and 4 bases from J, with 5 bases between. This CDR3 is built from 12 residues. The CDR3 nucleotides are TGTGCCAGCAGTTTACAGGGCACTGAAGCTTTCTTT. As protein: CASSLQGTEAFF.

The chain combines TRBV7-2 with TRBJ1-6; TRBD1 agrees at 8 bases. The CDR3 totals 15 residues. Germline V CDR1 and CDR2: SGHTA, FQGNSA. The ends lost 5 bases at V and 7 bases at J; junction bases unmatched: 7. Here the CDR3 DNA reads TGTGCCAGCAGCAACCCCGGGACAGGAAATTCACCCCTCCACTTT. Translation: CASSNPGTGNSPLHF.

This rearrangement joins TRBV28 to TRBJ1-2; maybe TRBD1 (6 bases). The CDR3 has 12 residues. Trimming took off 6 bases at V and 8 bases at J, with 13 bases between the two ends. Germline CDR1 MDHEN, CDR2 SYDVKM. CDR3 coding DNA: TGTGCCAGCAGGGCAGGGGTTGAAGGCTACACCTTC. This sequence encodes CASRAGVEGYTF.

The chain joins TRBV7-2 to TRBJ1-1; D unresolved. Germline V gene sequence: CDR1 SGHTA, CDR2 FQGNSA. Trimming took off 8 bases at V and 4 bases at J, with 11 bases between the two ends. CDR3 length equals 12 residues. This chain's CDR3 is CASCGEVTEAFF. CDR3 DNA sequence: TGTGCCAGCTGCGGGGAGGTCACTGAAGCTTTCTTT.

In this sample, this clone turned up once. V and J are TRBV24-1 and TRBJ2-1, with TRBD1 matching over 10 bases. Germline V gene sequence: CDR1 KGHDR, CDR2 SFDVKD. The CDR3 is made up of 14 amino acids. With 7 bases clipped from V and 9 bases from J, the junction kept 8 bases outside the gene matches. As DNA, the CDR3 is TGTGCCACCAGCCCCGGGACAGGGGTTGCTGAGCAGTTCTTC. The encoded protein is CATSPGTGVAEQFF.

The chain links TRBV15 to TRBJ1-2; 9 bases are shared with TRBD1. Germline-derived CDR1 and CDR2 are LNHNV and YYDKDF (reference sequence). The length of the CDR3 is 16 residues. Trimming removed 3 bases from V and 3 bases from J; junction bases left unmatched: 8. CDR3 loop: CATSRTVWDRDYGYTF. The CDR3 DNA sequence: TGTGCCACCAGCAGGACCGTATGGGACAGGGACTATGGCTACACCTTC.

This clone was counted only a few times. This chain connects TRBV29-1 to TRBJ2-1; 7 nucleotides line up with TRBD1. CDR3 size: 15 residues. Germline CDR1 and CDR2: SQVTM and ANQGSEA. With 4 bases clipped from V and 5 bases from J, the junction kept 11 bases outside the gene matches. This CDR3 reads CSVGKIGQVDNEQFF. The DNA of the CDR3 is TGCAGCGTTGGAAAAATTGGACAGGTTGACAATGAGCAGTTCTTC.

The chain uses TRBV10-1 and TRBJ2-3, with TRBD2 identical over 7 bases. The CDR3 runs 15 residues. With 4 bases clipped from V and 1 base from J, the junction kept 5 bases outside the gene matches. Germline CDR1 reads WNHNN; CDR2 reads SYGVQD (reference sequence). The CDR3 sequence: CASSGTGGRTDTQYF. CDR3 nucleotide sequence: TGCGCCAGCAGTGGTACGGGAGGCCGCACAGATACGCAGTATTTT.

The gene calls are TRBV10-3 and TRBJ2-3, with 7 nucleotides matching TRBD1. The germline V gene has CDR1 ENHRY and CDR2 SYGVKD. V lost 6 bases, J lost 4 bases, and 1 base stayed unmatched. The length of the CDR3 is 12 residues. The CDR3 DNA follows: TGTGCCATCAGACAGGGGTCAGATACGCAGTATTTT. This sequence encodes CAIRQGSDTQYF.

The rearrangement links TRBV7-2 to TRBJ2-1, with D perhaps matching TRBD2 (6 bases). In germline, CDR1 is SGHTA, CDR2 FQGNSA. V dropped 4 bases and J dropped 4 bases, with 14 bases sitting between them. The CDR3 contains 15 residues. CDR3 DNA sequence: TGTGCCAGCAGCTCCCCGCCGGGGGTATACAATGAGCAGTTCTTC. It codes for CASSSPPGVYNEQFF.

This clone was picked up many times. The chain employs TRBV7-2 and TRBJ1-1; 7 bases agree with TRBD1. This CDR3 has 13 amino acids. Germline-derived CDR1 and CDR2 are SGHTA and FQGNSA. V lost 0 bases, J lost 7 bases, and 2 bases stayed unmatched. DNA of the CDR3: TGTGCCAGCAGCTTAGCGTGGACAGGTGAAGCTTTCTTT. Translated: CASSLAWTGEAFF.

This sequence joins TRBV2 and TRBJ2-3, with TRBD2 matching 9 bases. The CDR3 has 15 residues. Germline loops: CDR1 SNHLY, CDR2 FYNNEI. V shed 3 bases, J shed 5 bases, and the junction held 6 bases outside the gene matches. CDR3 nucleotide sequence: TGTGCCAGCAGTGACCGGGGACTAGCTGGAGATACGCAGTATTTT. Translated: CASSDRGLAGDTQYF. Full variable domain (missing parts from reference TRBV2 and TRBJ2-3): EPEVTQTPSHQVTQMGQEVILRCVPISNHLYFYWYRQILGQKVEFLVSFYNNEISEKSEIFDDQFSVERPDGSNFTLKIRSTKLEDSAMYFCASSDRGLAGDTQYFGPGTRLTVL.

The chain combines TRBV13 with TRBJ2-7, with D possibly matching TRBD2 (6 bases). Between the trimmed V and J ends, which lost 2 bases and 3 bases, there was a span of 8 bases. Per the germline V gene, CDR1 is PRHDT and CDR2 is FYEKMQ (reference sequence). This CDR3 comprises 13 residues. DNA for the CDR3: TGTGCCAGCAGCTTATCGGGGGTCTACGAGCAGTACTTC. This sequence encodes CASSLSGVYEQYF.

The chain combines TRBV19 with TRBJ2-7; 9 bases align to TRBD1. Per the germline V gene, CDR1 is LNHDA and CDR2 is SQIVND (reference sequence). CDR3 length: 15 residues. V trimming: 4 bases; J trimming: 3 bases; junction bases outside the gene matches: 7. The CDR3 DNA is TGTGCCAGTAGTAGAACCCGGGACAGGGACTACGAGCAGTACTTC. This codes for CASSRTRDRDYEQYF.

The chain employs TRBV6-5 and TRBJ2-1; 7 nucleotides align to TRBD2. CDR3 length: 15 residues. CDR1 and CDR2 (germline): MNHEY, SVGAGI. The J segment lost 10 bases and the V segment lost 5 bases, leaving 14 bases of the junction unmatched. Written as DNA, the CDR3 is TGTGCCAGCAGTCCCCGGGTAGCGGGCCCTGGGGAGCAGTTCTTC. Translation gives CASSPRVAGPGEQFF.

This clone was picked up one time. V is TRBV10-3 and J is TRBJ1-6, with a weak D call TRBD1 (5 bases). CDR3 length equals 19 residues. V lost 0 bases and J lost 5, with 20 bases in between. CDR1 is ENHRY, CDR2 SYGVKD, per germline. The CDR3 region is CAISESARASIPDNSPLHF. DNA of the CDR3: TGTGCCATCAGTGAGTCGGCCAGGGCGTCCATTCCGGATAATTCACCCCTCCACTTT.

For the CDR3, the DNA is TGTGCCAGCAGCTTGGGCGGCTCTGGGGCCAACGTCCTGACTTTC. Protein sequence: CASSLGGSGANVLTF. The genes are TRBV5-4 and TRBJ2-6; no firm D call. V dropped 0 bases and J dropped 0 bases, with 4 bases sitting between them. CDR3 length: 15 residues. Germline lookup yields CDR1 SGHNT and CDR2 YYREEE (reference sequence).

Written as DNA, the CDR3 is TGTGCCAGCAGTCCCACAGGGACCCACGAGCAGTACTTC. Translation gives CASSPTGTHEQYF. This sequence joins TRBV12-3 or TRBV12-4 and TRBJ2-7, with D possibly being TRBD1 (6 bases). The CDR3 has 13 residues. Trimming cost V 5 bases and J 5 bases, with 13 bases left between them.

The chain is built from TRBV5-1 and TRBJ2-1; D gene ambiguous. The germline V gene has CDR1 SGHRS and CDR2 YFSETQ. The CDR3 has 17 residues. The germline V and J ends were trimmed by 3 bases and 1 base, with 17 bases remaining between them. DNA for the CDR3: TGCGCCAGCAGCTCCGTTGGACGCGACTTGTCCTACAATGAGCAGTTCTTC. This gives the protein CASSSVGRDLSYNEQFF.

The CDR3 spells CASSLPGTRGLYEQYF. As DNA, the CDR3 is TGTGCCAGCAGCTTGCCTGGGACCAGGGGGTTATACGAGCAGTACTTC. The chain recombines TRBV5-4 with TRBJ2-7; 7 nucleotides align to TRBD1. The CDR3 totals 16 residues. The V gene end was trimmed by 1 base and the J gene end by 4 bases; junction bases not matched to a gene: 11. Per germline, CDR1 SGHNT and CDR2 YYREEE (reference sequence).

In its sample, this clone was seen once. The chain joins TRBV6-5 to TRBJ2-5; D ambiguous. The length of the CDR3 is 14 residues. The germline V gene has CDR1 MNHEY and CDR2 SVGAGI. Trimming removed 5 bases from V and 4 bases from J, with 14 bases in between. CDR3 sequence reads: CASSPALVRETQYF. In DNA, the CDR3 is TGTGCCAGCAGTCCCGCATTGGTCCGAGAGACCCAGTACTTC.

The chain carries TRBV28 and TRBJ2-5, with a weak D call TRBD2 (5 bases). The germline gives CDR1 MDHEN, CDR2 SYDVKM. V lost 10 bases to trimming and J lost 0 bases, with 15 bases between them. CDR3 size: 14 residues. The CDR3 DNA is TGTGCCACCCGACTAAGGACGTACCAAGAGACCCAGTACTTC. Amino acid sequence: CATRLRTYQETQYF.

The genes are TRBV18 and TRBJ2-7, with 8 bases aligning to TRBD1. Trimming cost V 4 bases and J 5 bases; bases outside gene matches: 7. CDR3 size: 14 residues. The germline V gene encodes CDR1 KGHSH and CDR2 LQKENI. The CDR3: CASSQSGQDNEQYF. In DNA, the CDR3 is TGTGCCAGCTCACAATCGGGACAGGACAACGAGCAGTACTTC.

The rearrangement links TRBV3-1 (or the pseudogene TRBV3-2) to TRBJ1-5; 8 positions match TRBD1. This CDR3 has 15 amino acids. Trimming at V came to 2 bases and at J to 2 bases, leaving 2 bases not matched to a gene. The germline CDR1 and CDR2 sequences are LGHDT and YNNKEL (reference sequence). CDR3 in DNA: TGTGCCAGCAGCCAACAGGGACAGGGCAATCAGCCCCAGCATTTT. Translation gives CASSQQGQGNQPQHF.

The chain carries TRBV5-4 and TRBJ1-1, with TRBD1 identical over 8 bases. The trim removed 5 bases at V and 5 bases at J, leaving 11 bases unmatched. The CDR3 totals 15 residues. CDR1 and CDR2 from the germline V gene are SGHNT and YYREEE (reference sequence). In DNA form, the CDR3 reads TGTGCCAGCAGTCACACAGGGGGGAGGTGGACTGAAGCTTTCTTT. Encoded protein: CASSHTGGRWTEAFF.

The chain joins TRBV24-1 to TRBJ2-5, with 7 bases matching TRBD1. The length of the CDR3 is 13 residues. With 5 bases clipped from V and 5 bases from J, the junction kept 4 bases outside the gene matches. Germline V CDR1 and CDR2: KGHDR, SFDVKD. CDR3 DNA sequence: TGTGCCACCAGTGCAGGGACAGTCGAGACCCAGTACTTC. Encoded protein: CATSAGTVETQYF.